This T cell receptor (beta chain) was recorded in a study of cytomegalovirus exposure and HLA in healthy donors listed by TCRdb under 2017. Notes on the research overall: An earlier analysis of approximately 600 of the donors reported approximately 270 Gb of sequence data and 117 million unique TCR beta sequences from about 180 million T cells. An early release that covered several hundred HLA-typed donors contained approximately 320 gigabases of sequencing data and 65 million to 100 million unique TCR sequences. Of the 300 to 450 genotyped donors, approximately 80% were placed in the genetic ancestry cluster associated with self-reported Caucasian donors. The study was designed to test whether signatures of past pathogen exposure could be identified by cataloging public T cell receptors. Using immunosequencing, the study profiled T cell repertoires from fewer than 700 subjects and related those repertoires to cytomegalovirus serostatus. Besides the first cohort of some 670 subjects, a separate validation cohort made up of about 120 different subjects was used. To predict cytomegalovirus infection status, the study combined high-throughput TCR immunosequencing, statistical association of individual TCRs with disease status, and machine learning. A later analysis re-analyzed previously published TCR beta repertoires from approximately 670 donors and added high-resolution HLA genotyping to study TCR occurrence patterns. Rather than drawing on any new phenotypic data, the later analysis identified candidate immune exposures from TCR beta sequences and the way those sequences occurred across donors. In an earlier analysis of 500 to 650 of the donors, high-throughput TCR beta sequencing was used to judge whether each TCR beta V gene segment behaved as functional or pseudogenic. Donor age, sex, ethnicity and CMV serostatus were compiled alongside the repertoire data. A later genetic analysis used genome-wide SNP genotypes for about 60% of the 666 donors, treating that subset as a discovery cohort. All discovery cohort repertoires had been generated on a single sequencing platform. Class I and class II HLA loci were covered by the typing at four-digit resolution. Typing coverage varied by locus: 629-630 donors for A, B, C, DRB1 and DQB1; under 550 for DQA1; more than 600 for DPA1; roughly 450 for DPB1. Because of strong linkage in the cohort, roughly five DR-DQ haplotypes were treated as single units for association and clustering. Among a few hundred genotyped donors of the cohort, an average of approximately 250,000 unique TCR beta nucleotide sequences were sequenced per donor, 15% to 20% of them non-productive. The paper as a whole reports these results and caveats: This cohort had only TCR beta chains sequenced, and the lack of alpha or paired-chain data limited which features could be detected. When HLA alleles, especially DR and DQ, strongly co-occurred, TCR associations were difficult to assign to individual alleles. Several of the top co-occurrence clusters appeared to be linked to parvovirus B19, influenza, CMV and Epstein-Barr virus, according to a later analysis. A later genetic analysis associated a missense DCLRE1C variant with V-gene and J-gene trimming of TCR beta chains, and an independent cohort replicated the association. In a later analysis, the rate of TCR association differed among HLA loci, with DRB1 alleles having the most associated TCRs and HLA-C alleles having the fewest. A few of the identified cytomegalovirus-associated TCR beta chains were confirmed in vitro to be specific for cytomegalovirus antigens. In a later analysis, some 17,000 TCR beta sequences were associated with specific HLA alleles at a false discovery rate of 0.05. Some IMGT-functional V segments, including TRBV6-2 and TRBV6-3, could not be distinguished by the 87-base-pair reads and were therefore excluded. According to the authors, the approach could potentially be generalized to other disease states and immunological phenotypes. The presence/absence analyses assumed that sequencing depth was roughly uniform across donors, and that assumption may not be true. Because HLA typing was missing for some donors at each locus, association tests included only the typed subset. Linkage disequilibrium might explain the correlated functional status among segregating V segments, but an unknown experimental factor could not be ruled out. Most CMV-associated TCR beta chains appeared to be HLA-restricted in a later analysis, and the HLA associations seemed to be driven largely by CMV exposure. Most TCR sequences were observed very rarely across donors, whereas some public TCRs were present in many individuals. A later genetic analysis reported fewer N-insertions in productive TCRs among donors in an Asian-associated ancestry cluster than the approximately 700-donor mean. Because counts were too low, 15 to 20 rarely observed V segments, including chromosome 9 orphons, were excluded from the earlier analysis of around 590 of the donors. In the study, approximately 160 TCR beta chains were listed as associated with cytomegalovirus. An earlier analysis of 587 of the donors showed that most TCR beta V segments appeared in productive rearrangements either about 87% or about 30% of the time, which broadly matched IMGT annotations. The classifier was reported to diagnose cytomegalovirus status with high specificity and sensitivity in both the original cohort and the validation cohort. In a later analysis, HLA-associated TCR beta chains were found to be more clonally expanded and to have lower generation probabilities than equally common non-associated chains. A further reported finding was that TCR beta sequences accurately predicted the HLA-A and HLA-B alleles for most subjects in the first cohort. The only immune exposure information available for the cohort was CMV serostatus. A cluster of highly shared sequence variants was judged likely to represent a technical artifact of the sequencing pipeline.

The method behind the library was the immunoSEQ multiplex PCR assay. For the multiplex PCR, a mixture combining 60 forward primers for TCR Vbeta segments and 13 reverse primers for TCR Jbeta segments was used. Amplification of the CDR3 region of rearranged TCR beta genes was performed with a multiplex PCR assay on genomic DNA. The Illumina HiSeq System was used to sequence the amplified TCR beta libraries as 87-base-pair reads. Per the original workflow: A later analysis tallied around 80 million unique TCR beta chains across the 550 to 850 repertoires, and approximately 12 million of those chains were shared by two or more donors. Raw reads were error-corrected and collapsed into unique sequences by a nearest-neighbor algorithm in which closely related sequences were merged to remove PCR and sequencing errors. To assign V, D and J gene segments, CDR3 sequences were aligned to IMGT reference sequences. For a sequence to be retained, a match of at least six nucleotides to both a V gene segment and a J gene segment was required. A rearrangement counted as productive if the CDR3 had no stop codons and remained in frame with V and J, and every other rearrangement counted as non-productive. Following IMGT convention, CDR3 was defined as the stretch from the second conserved V-encoded cysteine up to the conserved J-encoded phenylalanine. Sequences without an unambiguous match to a single V gene segment were excluded from the earlier analysis of 450 to 650 of the donors. An earlier analysis of a few hundred of the donors called V segments functional above 56.7% productive rearrangements and segregating when the between-donor standard deviation exceeded 5%. To diagnose cytomegalovirus status from the catalog of TCR beta chain sequences, a statistical classification framework was built. In a later analysis, TCR nucleotide sequences were compared against IMGT/GENE-DB human TR gene sequences so that V and J genes could be assigned. In a later analysis, CDR3 sequences and most-parsimonious VDJ recombination scenarios were assigned using the TCRdist pipeline. A later analysis defined each TCR beta chain by its CDR3 amino acid sequence plus V-gene family, and excluded reads lacking a unique V-gene family. A later analysis removed over 500 highly shared, low-generation-probability nucleotide sequences to deal with suspected cross-contamination and a sequencing artifact. In a later analysis, a clonal expansion index was calculated for each public chain from normalized within-repertoire ranks of inferred template counts. Generation probabilities in a later analysis came from a VDJ recombination model fitted to out-of-frame rearrangements, and those results were checked against IGoR. Hypergeometric tests were used in a later analysis to score TCR-TCR, TCR-HLA and TCR-CMV co-occurrence, with a repertoire-size bias correction applied to the TCR pairs. A later analysis estimated false discovery rates by permuting HLA or CMV assignments 20 times. A later analysis grouped co-occurring TCRs with DBSCAN, adding TCRdist sequence similarity when clustering within HLA-allele-positive subsets. For co-occurrence clustering, repertoires with fewer than 30,000 or more than 120,000 public chains were excluded, along with several repertoires with anomalous nucleotide sharing. The source is immuneACCESS, and TCRdb retained only in-frame sequences with V and J called. Part of the clones is not carried over; for the studies checked, unresolved V genes explain less than half of this, and the remainder is unexplained. V and J calls and clone size are as listed in that table; D and trimming were resolved from the DNA. Present in this sample are some 180,000 clones, 77% of which were seen just once. The top ten hold around 1.5% of the sample.

The cohort consisted of 600 to 750 healthy bone marrow donors. Cohort members were all nominally healthy when sampled, although unrecorded immune exposures were likely present. The donor was CMV seronegative and was included in the group of around 320 seronegative cohort members. A peripheral blood sample was collected from each donor, and TCR beta sequencing was performed on peripheral blood mononuclear cells. Genomic DNA was extracted from the blood cell samples with the Qiagen DNeasy Blood Extraction Kit. Unmatched junction bases come to 4, with V trimmed by 0 bases and J by 5 bases. Via the germline V gene, CDR1 is SGDLS and CDR2 YYNGEE. The CDR3 measures 15 amino acids from cysteine to phenylalanine. The retained sequence is limited to the CDR3, 45 bases, with the frame set at the first base. Concerning this clone itself: Its antigen specificity is not known. No qualities accompany the bases; no much larger clone lies one base away.

The chain is made from TRBV9 and TRBJ2-5, with 10 bases matching TRBD2. Sequenced material: PBMCs. The sequence was obtained from a man younger than 35 in good health and CMV-seronegative. The CDR3 sequence is CASSVGLAGEETQYF. The DNA sequence is TGTGCCAGCAGCGTAGGGCTAGCGGGAGAGGAGACCCAGTACTTC. With the rest looked up from the reference TRBV9 and TRBJ2-5 genes rather than sequenced, the full variable domain is DSGVTQTPKHLITATGQRVTLRCSPRSGDLSVYWYQQSLDQGLQFLIQYYNGEERAKGNILERFSAQQFPDLHSELNLSSLELGDSALYFCASSVGLAGEETQYFGPGTRLLVL.